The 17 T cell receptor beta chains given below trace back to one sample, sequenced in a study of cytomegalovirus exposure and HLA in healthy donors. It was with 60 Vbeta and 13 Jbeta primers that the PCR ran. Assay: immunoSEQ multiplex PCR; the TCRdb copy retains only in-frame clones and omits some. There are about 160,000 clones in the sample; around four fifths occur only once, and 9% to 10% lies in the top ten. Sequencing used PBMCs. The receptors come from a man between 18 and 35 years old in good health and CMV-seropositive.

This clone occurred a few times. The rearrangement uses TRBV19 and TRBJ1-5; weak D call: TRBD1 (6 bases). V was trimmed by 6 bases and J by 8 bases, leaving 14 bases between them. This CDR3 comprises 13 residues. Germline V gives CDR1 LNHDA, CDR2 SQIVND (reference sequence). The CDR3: CASRVAGAEPQHF. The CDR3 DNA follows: TGTGCCAGTAGAGTAGCAGGGGCTGAGCCCCAGCATTTT.

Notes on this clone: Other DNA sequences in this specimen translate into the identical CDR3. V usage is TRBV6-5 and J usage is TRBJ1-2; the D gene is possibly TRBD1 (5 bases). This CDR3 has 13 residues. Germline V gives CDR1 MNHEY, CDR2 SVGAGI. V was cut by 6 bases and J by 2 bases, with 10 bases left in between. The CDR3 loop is CASSLQGNYGYTF. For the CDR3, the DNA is TGTGCCAGCAGCCTGCAGGGCAACTATGGCTACACCTTC.

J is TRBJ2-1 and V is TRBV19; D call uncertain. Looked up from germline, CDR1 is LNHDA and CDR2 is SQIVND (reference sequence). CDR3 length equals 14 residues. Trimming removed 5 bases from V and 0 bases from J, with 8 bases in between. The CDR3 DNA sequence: TGTGCCAGTAGTGTCCCGAGCTCCTACAATGAGCAGTTCTTC. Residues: CASSVPSSYNEQFF.

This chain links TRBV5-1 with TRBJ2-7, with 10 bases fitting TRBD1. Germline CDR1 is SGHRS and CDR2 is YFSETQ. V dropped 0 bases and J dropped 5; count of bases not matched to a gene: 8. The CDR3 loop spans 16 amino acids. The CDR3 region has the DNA TGCGCCAGCAGCTTGGCCGGGGGACAGGGGAAAAACGAGCAGTACTTC. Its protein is CASSLAGGQGKNEQYF.

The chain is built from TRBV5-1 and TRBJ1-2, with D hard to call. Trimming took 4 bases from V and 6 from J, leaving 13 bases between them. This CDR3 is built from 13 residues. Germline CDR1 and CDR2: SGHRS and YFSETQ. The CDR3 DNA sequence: TGCGCCAGCAGCCTGGGCCTCTCGGATGGCTACACCTTC. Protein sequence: CASSLGLSDGYTF.

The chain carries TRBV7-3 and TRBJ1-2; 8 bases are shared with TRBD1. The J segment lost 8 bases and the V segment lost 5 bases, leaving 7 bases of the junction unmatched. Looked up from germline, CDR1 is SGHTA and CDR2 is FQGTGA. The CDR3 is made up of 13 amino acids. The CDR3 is CASSGGQGGGYTF. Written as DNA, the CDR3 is TGTGCCAGCAGCGGTGGACAGGGCGGCGGCTACACCTTC.

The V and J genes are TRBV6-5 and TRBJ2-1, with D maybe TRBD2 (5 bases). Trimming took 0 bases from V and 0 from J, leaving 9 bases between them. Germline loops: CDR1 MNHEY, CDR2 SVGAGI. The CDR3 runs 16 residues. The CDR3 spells CASSYSKRSSYNEQFF. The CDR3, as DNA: TGTGCCAGCAGTTACTCAAAGCGGAGCTCCTACAATGAGCAGTTCTTC.

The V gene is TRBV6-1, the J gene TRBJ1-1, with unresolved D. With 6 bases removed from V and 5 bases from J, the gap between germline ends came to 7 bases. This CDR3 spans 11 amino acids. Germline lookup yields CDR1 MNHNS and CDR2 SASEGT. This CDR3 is CASRIVTEAFF. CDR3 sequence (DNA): TGTGCCAGCAGAATCGTTACTGAAGCTTTCTTT.

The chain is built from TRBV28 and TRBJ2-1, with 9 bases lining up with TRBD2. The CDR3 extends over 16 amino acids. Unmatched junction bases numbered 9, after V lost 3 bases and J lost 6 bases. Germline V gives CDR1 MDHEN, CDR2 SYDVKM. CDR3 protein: CASSFVASGIVNEQFF. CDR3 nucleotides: TGTGCCAGCAGTTTCGTGGCTAGCGGGATTGTCAATGAGCAGTTCTTC.

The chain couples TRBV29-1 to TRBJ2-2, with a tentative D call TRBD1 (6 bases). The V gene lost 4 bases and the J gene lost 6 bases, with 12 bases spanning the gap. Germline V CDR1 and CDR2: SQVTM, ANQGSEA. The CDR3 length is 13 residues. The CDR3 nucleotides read TGCAGCGTTGGGACAGCCCCCGCCGGGGAGCTGTTTTTT. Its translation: CSVGTAPAGELFF.

The chain's CDR3 is CASSTGIGGGKNEQFF. CDR3 bases: TGTGCCAGCAGCACGGGGATAGGCGGGGGGAAGAATGAGCAGTTCTTC. The chain joins TRBV6-6 to TRBJ2-1, with TRBD2 identical over 8 bases. CDR3 length equals 16 residues. The germline V gene encodes CDR1 MNHNY and CDR2 SVGAGI (reference sequence). The J segment lost 7 bases and the V segment lost 6 bases, leaving 14 bases of the junction unmatched.

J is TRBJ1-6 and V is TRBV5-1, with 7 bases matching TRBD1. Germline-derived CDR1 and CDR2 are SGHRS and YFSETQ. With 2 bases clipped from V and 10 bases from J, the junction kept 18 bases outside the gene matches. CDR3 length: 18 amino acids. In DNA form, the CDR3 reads TGCGCCAGCAGCTTAAGTGGAAGAGCCACAGGGGTCGACTCACCCCTCCACTTT. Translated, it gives CASSLSGRATGVDSPLHF.

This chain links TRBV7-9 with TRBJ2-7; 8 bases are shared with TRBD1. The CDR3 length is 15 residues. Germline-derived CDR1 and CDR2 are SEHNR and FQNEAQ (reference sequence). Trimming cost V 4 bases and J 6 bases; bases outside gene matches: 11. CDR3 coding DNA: TGTGCCAGCAGCTCCCCGGACAGGGTGGAGTCCGAGCAGTACTTC. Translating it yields CASSSPDRVESEQYF.

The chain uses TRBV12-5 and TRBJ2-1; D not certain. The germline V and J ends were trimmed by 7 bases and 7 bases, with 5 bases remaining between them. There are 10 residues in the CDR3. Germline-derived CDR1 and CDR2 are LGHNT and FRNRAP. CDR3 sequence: CASARNEQFF. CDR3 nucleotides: TGTGCTAGTGCGAGGAATGAGCAGTTCTTC.

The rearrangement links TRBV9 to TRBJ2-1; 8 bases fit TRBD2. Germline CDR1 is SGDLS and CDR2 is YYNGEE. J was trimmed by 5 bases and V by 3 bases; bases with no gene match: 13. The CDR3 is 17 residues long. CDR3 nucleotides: TGTGCCAGCAGCGAGACTAGCGTACAAGGTCTCAACAATGAGCAGTTCTTC. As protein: CASSETSVQGLNNEQFF.

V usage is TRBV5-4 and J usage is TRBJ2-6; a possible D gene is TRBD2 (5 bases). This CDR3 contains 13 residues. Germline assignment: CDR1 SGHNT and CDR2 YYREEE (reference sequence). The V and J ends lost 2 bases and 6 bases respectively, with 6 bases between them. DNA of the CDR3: TGTGCCAGCAGCTTTCGGGAGGCCAACGTCCTGACTTTC. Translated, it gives CASSFREANVLTF.

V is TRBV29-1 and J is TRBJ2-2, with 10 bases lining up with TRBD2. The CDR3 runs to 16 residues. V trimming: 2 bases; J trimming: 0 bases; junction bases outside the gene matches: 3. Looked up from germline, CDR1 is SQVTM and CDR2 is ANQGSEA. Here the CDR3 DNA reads TGCAGCGTTGAATTAGCGGGAGGTCCGAACACCGGGGAGCTGTTTTTT. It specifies CSVELAGGPNTGELFF.